This passage covers 14 T cell receptor beta chains from one sample sequenced in a study of post-analysis software for immune sequencing data. Their specific antigens are unknown. Unique molecular identifiers were built into the TCR beta cDNA libraries. One entry per CDR3 protein results from TCRdb running MiXCR on the PCR reads. Altogether around 440,000 distinct CDR3 sequences are present, around 40% being singletons, with the ten largest covering around 10%. General study findings and limits: TRBV segments more frequent in patients than in controls numbered several and included TRBV5-6, TRBV5-1 and TRBV20-1.

Material: blood. The source is a girl aged 10 to 17 with multiple sclerosis.

This chain uses TRBV7-2 with TRBJ2-3, with D possibly matching TRBD2 (6 bases). The germline V and J ends were trimmed by 6 bases and 3 bases, with 19 bases remaining between them. Germline assignment: CDR1 SGHTA and CDR2 FQGNSA. The CDR3 is made up of 16 amino acids. This CDR3 reads CASSLISGGATDTQYF. In DNA form, the CDR3 reads TGTGCCAGCAGTTTGATATCCGGCGGGGCTACAGATACGCAGTATTTT.

This clonotype has more than one count but fewer than ten. J is TRBJ1-6 and V is TRBV9, with D possibly matching TRBD1 (5 bases). Germline V gene lookup returns CDR1 SGDLS and CDR2 YYNGEE. V was clipped by 4 bases and J by 0 bases, with 11 bases between them. This CDR3 region has 16 residues. This CDR3 reads CASSYRQSSYNSPLHF. The DNA of the CDR3 is TGTGCCAGCAGCTACCGACAGAGCTCCTATAATTCACCCCTCCACTTT.

This clonotype was detected only a few times. The chain links TRBV27 to TRBJ1-5; TRBD1 might be the D (5 bases). The germline V and J ends were trimmed by 5 bases and 2 bases, with 13 bases remaining between them. Germline V gene lookup returns CDR1 MNHEY and CDR2 SMNVEV (reference sequence). There are 15 residues in the CDR3. The DNA for the CDR3 is TGTGCCAGCAGTACCTGGGACGGTGGCAATCAGCCCCAGCATTTT. Its protein is CASSTWDGGNQPQHF.

The V and J genes are TRBV27 and TRBJ1-2, with TRBD1 as a possible D gene (5 bases). This CDR3 region has 13 residues. V gave up 3 bases and J gave up 5 bases, with 10 bases separating them. CDR1 is MNHEY and CDR2 is SMNVEV in the germline V gene (reference sequence). CDR3 residues: CASSLGPWYGYTF. The CDR3 DNA reads as TGTGCCAGCAGTTTGGGGCCGTGGTATGGCTACACCTTC.

This clonotype was counted only a few times. This chain uses TRBV29-1 with TRBJ2-3; D is perhaps TRBD1 (5 bases). The ends were cut back, 1 base at V and 4 bases at J, with 9 bases in the middle. The CDR3 totals 13 residues. The germline gives CDR1 SQVTM, CDR2 ANQGSEA. The CDR3 region is CSVEGLGPDTQYF. CDR3 coding DNA: TGCAGCGTTGAAGGTCTGGGGCCAGATACGCAGTATTTT.

This sequence joins TRBV20-1 and TRBJ1-2, with D perhaps matching TRBD1 (5 bases). Looked up from germline, CDR1 is DFQATT and CDR2 is SNEGSKA (reference sequence). The germline V and J ends were trimmed by 4 bases and 4 bases, with 13 bases remaining between them. The CDR3 runs to 13 residues. CDR3 in DNA: TGCAGTGCTACCCACCCAGGGTCCTATGGCTACACCTTC. Protein: CSATHPGSYGYTF.

This clonotype was counted only a few times. The rearrangement joins TRBV5-1 to TRBJ2-1; 7 bases are shared with TRBD1. J was trimmed by 0 bases and V by 0 bases; bases with no gene match: 9. The CDR3 sequence is 18 residues long. Germline V gene lookup returns CDR1 SGHRS and CDR2 YFSETQ. CDR3 nucleotides: TGCGCCAGCAGCTTGGGGACAGGCTCTTTCCGCTCCTACAATGAGCAGTTCTTC. This translates into CASSLGTGSFRSYNEQFF.

This clonotype was observed a handful of times. V is TRBV4-1 and J is TRBJ2-1; TRBD2 aligns across 12 bases. The germline CDR1 and CDR2 sequences are MGHRA and YSYEKL. J was trimmed by 8 bases and V by 1 base; bases with no gene match: 12. This CDR3 has 18 amino acids. The CDR3 protein is CASSQALAGGPSFDEQFF. The CDR3 DNA sequence: TGCGCCAGCAGCCAAGCTCTAGCGGGAGGGCCATCATTCGATGAGCAGTTCTTC.

This clonotype was counted between two and nine times. V usage is TRBV2 and J usage is TRBJ2-1; 11 bases map to TRBD2. V lost 0 bases to trimming and J lost 9 bases; unmatched junction nucleotides: 16. The CDR3 sequence is 19 residues long. Germline V gene lookup returns CDR1 SNHLY and CDR2 FYNNEI. CDR3 nucleotide sequence: TGTGCCAGCAGTGAAGCTTGGGTAGCGGGAGGGTGGCAAGGACGTGAGCAGTTCTTC. It codes for CASSEAWVAGGWQGREQFF.

This clonotype has a handful of counts. DNA of the CDR3: TGTGCCAGCAGTTACGGGAGACGGGAAATTGACTATGGCTACACCTTC. It is translated as CASSYGRREIDYGYTF. The rearrangement links TRBV6-6 to TRBJ1-2; D is undetermined. The CDR3 covers 16 residues. Trimming took 2 bases from V and 3 from J, leaving 16 bases between them. Germline lookup yields CDR1 MNHNY and CDR2 SVGAGI (reference sequence).

The V and J genes are TRBV12-3 or TRBV12-4 and TRBJ2-5; TRBD1 matches at 10 bases. There are 14 residues in the CDR3. Trimming cost V 3 bases and J 5 bases; bases outside gene matches: 3. CDR3: CASSLTGGDETQYF. The CDR3 DNA reads as TGTGCCAGCAGTTTGACAGGGGGCGATGAGACCCAGTACTTC.

This clonotype was seen a handful of times. The DNA of the CDR3 is TGCAGCGTTGTTCCGGCAGTCCTAGATACGCAGTATTTT. It codes for CSVVPAVLDTQYF. V gene TRBV29-1 combines with J gene TRBJ2-3, with unresolved D. Germline V gene data show CDR1 as SQVTM and CDR2 as ANQGSEA. The V and J ends lost 4 bases and 5 bases respectively, with 13 bases between them. The length of the CDR3 is 13 residues.

The chain recombines TRBV19 with TRBJ1-2; 9 positions match TRBD1. Germline V gene data show CDR1 as LNHDA and CDR2 as SQIVND (reference sequence). V dropped 4 bases and J dropped 4; count of bases not matched to a gene: 10. This CDR3 is 16 amino acids long. CDR3 sequence (DNA): TGTGCCAGTAGTAAAACTGGGACAGGGATTCGCTATGGCTACACCTTC. This encodes CASSKTGTGIRYGYTF.

This sequence joins TRBV28 and TRBJ2-5; TRBD2 is a possible D gene (5 bases). The DNA end favors TRBJ2-7, so the J call may be wrong. CDR3 size: 14 residues. The germline CDR1 and CDR2 sequences are MDHEN and SYDVKM. The CDR3 protein is CASSLSLGTYEQYF. The CDR3 nucleotides are TGTGCCAGCAGTTTATCTCTCGGGACCTACGAGCAGTACTTC.